This TCR beta chain was sequenced during a study of blood T cell repertoires in COVID-19. At the level of the study: Some COVID-19 samples were acute and others convalescent; all came from the United States, Italy and Spain. The analysed material was cDNA or gDNA that came from T cells, B-cell-depleted T cells, or PBMCs.

In the source study's methods: Quantification of nucleated cells was approximated via reference gene primer amplification. Generated by immunoSEQ multiplex PCR, the TCRdb table keeps only in-frame clones and is missing some. V, J and clone size derive from that table, while D and trimming were established from the DNA sequence. The profile shows about 40,000 clones, roughly 88% of them singletons. The count of this clone is one. V trimming: 3 bases; J trimming: 6 bases; junction bases outside the gene matches: 4. The germline V gene encodes CDR1 SGHTA and CDR2 FQGTGA. The CDR3 loop spans 13 amino acids.

This chain connects TRBV7-3 to TRBJ2-7; the match to TRBD1 covers 8 bases. Source material: peripheral blood. The sequence came from a man aged 70-80 years with acute or convalescent COVID-19. The chain's CDR3 is CASSFSQGAEQYF. The CDR3, as DNA: TGTGCCAGCAGCTTTTCCCAGGGGGCCGAGCAGTACTTC.